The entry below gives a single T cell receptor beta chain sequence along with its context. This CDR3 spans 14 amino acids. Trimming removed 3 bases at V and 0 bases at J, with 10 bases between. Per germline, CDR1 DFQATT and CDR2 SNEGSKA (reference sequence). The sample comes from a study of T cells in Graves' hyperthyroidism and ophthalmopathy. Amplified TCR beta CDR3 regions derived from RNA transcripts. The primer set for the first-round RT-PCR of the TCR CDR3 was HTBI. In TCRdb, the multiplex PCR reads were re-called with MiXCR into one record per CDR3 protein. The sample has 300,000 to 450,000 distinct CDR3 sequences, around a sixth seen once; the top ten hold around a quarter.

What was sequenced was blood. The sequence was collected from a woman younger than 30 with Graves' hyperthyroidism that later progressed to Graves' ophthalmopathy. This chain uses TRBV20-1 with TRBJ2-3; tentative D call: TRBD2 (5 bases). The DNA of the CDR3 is TGCAGTGCTAGGACTACACCTAGCACAGATACGCAGTATTTT. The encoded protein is CSARTTPSTDTQYF.